Below are 13 T cell receptor beta chains sequenced from a single sample in a study of cytomegalovirus exposure and HLA in healthy donors. Primers for the PCR totalled 60 Vbeta and 13 Jbeta. The assay was immunoSEQ multiplex PCR, and TCRdb's table has in-frame clones only and misses some. The table has roughly 100,000 clones, around four fifths seen once. Sequencing was done on a sample of PBMCs. The receptors were gathered from a female donor in good health and CMV-seropositive.

This CDR3 is CASSLEAPGPQHF. CDR3 bases: TGTGCCAGCAGTTTAGAGGCGCCGGGGCCCCAGCATTTT. The chain joins TRBV28 to TRBJ1-5, with unresolved D. The CDR3 contains 13 residues. Germline lookup yields CDR1 MDHEN and CDR2 SYDVKM. The ends were cut back, 2 bases at V and 9 bases at J, with 11 bases in the middle.

The chain is built from TRBV11-2 and TRBJ2-3; 9 bases map to TRBD1. In germline, CDR1 is SGHAT, CDR2 FQNNGV. The J segment lost 3 bases and the V segment lost 7 bases, leaving 5 bases of the junction unmatched. The CDR3 loop spans 14 amino acids. The CDR3 here is CASTAGTGTDTQYF. The CDR3 DNA reads TGTGCCAGCACCGCCGGGACAGGGACAGATACGCAGTATTTT.

As for this clone: An end of the junction differs from the germline gene, which may be a read error. The chain recombines TRBV2 with TRBJ1-2, with D unclear. The CDR3 runs to 14 residues. Looked up from germline, CDR1 is SNHLY and CDR2 is FYNNEI. This CDR3 is CASSEVNPSYDYTF. In DNA form, the CDR3 reads TGTGCCAGCAGTGAAGTCAATCCCTCCTATGACTACACCTTC. The full variable domain, in which reference TRBV2 and TRBJ1-2 provide the parts outside the CDR3, is EPEVTQTPSHQVTQMGQEVILRCVPISNHLYFYWYRQILGQKVEFLVSFYNNEISEKSEIFDDQFSVERPDGSNFTLKIRSTKLEDSAMYFCASSEVNPSYDYTFGSGTRLTVV.

The V gene is TRBV28, the J gene TRBJ2-1; possibly TRBD1 for D (5 bases). Trimming removed 3 bases from V and 0 bases from J, with 24 bases in between. CDR3 length equals 20 residues. CDR1 and CDR2 from the germline V gene are MDHEN and SYDVKM. DNA for the CDR3: TGTGCCAGCAGTTTTACAGGTCCCTCCCATCTCATCAGCTCCTACAATGAGCAGTTCTTC. Residues: CASSFTGPSHLISSYNEQFF.

J is TRBJ2-3 and V is TRBV5-1; a weak D match, TRBD2 (7 bases). V gave up 4 bases and J gave up 1 base, with 13 bases separating them. This CDR3 spans 15 amino acids. Germline CDR1 and CDR2: SGHRS and YFSETQ. The CDR3 here is CASSLRGRGTDTQYF. The CDR3 bases are TGCGCCAGCAGCCTGCGGGGGCGCGGCACAGATACGCAGTATTTT.

This clone was counted once. This rearrangement joins TRBV9 to TRBJ2-3, with D possibly being TRBD2 (7 bases). This CDR3 spans 15 amino acids. Germline CDR1 reads SGDLS; CDR2 reads YYNGEE. The V end was cut by 1 base, the J end by 1 base, with 10 bases between. CDR3 sequence reads: CASSVWGGGTDTQYF. CDR3 sequence (DNA): TGTGCCAGCAGCGTATGGGGGGGCGGCACAGATACGCAGTATTTT.

This clone showed up just once. The V and J genes are TRBV2 and TRBJ1-4; no clear D gene. The CDR3 runs to 17 residues. Trimming shortened V by 2 bases and J by 2 bases, and 15 bases separated the two germline ends. Germline loops: CDR1 SNHLY, CDR2 FYNNEI. Written as DNA, the CDR3 is TGTGCCAGCAGTGAATCATCGGGGATCGGGACTAATGAAAAACTGTTTTTT. This sequence encodes CASSESSGIGTNEKLFF. Looking up the rest from reference TRBV2 and TRBJ1-4 gives the full variable domain: EPEVTQTPSHQVTQMGQEVILRCVPISNHLYFYWYRQILGQKVEFLVSFYNNEISEKSEIFDDQFSVERPDGSNFTLKIRSTKLEDSAMYFCASSESSGIGTNEKLFFGSGTQLSVL.

The genes are TRBV28 and TRBJ2-1; D remains unclear. There are 14 residues in the CDR3. Germline loops: CDR1 MDHEN, CDR2 SYDVKM. The V gene lost 3 bases and the J gene lost 0 bases, with 6 bases spanning the gap. The CDR3 spells CASSFSSSYNEQFF. The CDR3 DNA is TGTGCCAGCAGTTTTTCCAGCTCCTACAATGAGCAGTTCTTC.

This rearrangement joins TRBV6-1 to TRBJ1-4; 8 bases agree with TRBD1. The junction had 9 bases not matched to a gene; V was cut back by 4 bases and J by 8 bases. CDR1 is MNHNS and CDR2 is SASEGT in the germline V gene. The CDR3 is made up of 15 amino acids. CDR3: CASSGGRGRWEKLFF. The DNA for the CDR3 is TGTGCCAGCAGTGGGGGCAGGGGGCGCTGGGAAAAACTGTTTTTT.

J is TRBJ1-3 and V is TRBV5-6, with 12 bases matching TRBD1. After removal of 4 bases from V and 4 bases from J, the junction contained 6 bases not matched to a gene. The CDR3 runs to 16 residues. Germline CDR1 reads SGHDT; CDR2 reads YYEEEE. The CDR3 region has the DNA TGTGCCAGCAGCCCGGGGACAGGGGGCGCGGGAAACACCATATATTTT. Its protein is CASSPGTGGAGNTIYF. Looking up the rest from reference TRBV5-6 and TRBJ1-3 gives the full variable domain: DAGVTQSPTHLIKTRGQQVTLRCSPKSGHDTVSWYQQALGQGPQFIFQYYEEEERQRGNFPDRFSGHQFPNYSSELNVNALLLGDSALYLCASSPGTGGAGNTIYFGEGSWLTVV.

The chain recombines TRBV6-1 with TRBJ2-2; TRBD2 matches 9 bases. The germline gives CDR1 MNHNS, CDR2 SASEGT. The V and J ends lost 4 bases and 2 bases, in that order; junction bases with no gene match: 5. There are 16 residues in the CDR3. CDR3 in amino acids: CASSAIAGVNTGELFF. The CDR3 nucleotides are TGTGCCAGCAGTGCAATAGCGGGAGTAAACACCGGGGAGCTGTTTTTT.

V is TRBV6-5 and J is TRBJ2-7, with 8 bases matching TRBD1. The CDR3 consists of 12 residues. Germline assignment: CDR1 MNHEY and CDR2 SVGAGI. As DNA, the CDR3 is TGTCCACGCACAGGGGGTTCCTACGAGCAGTACTTC. This codes for CPRTGGSYEQYF.

This sequence joins TRBV7-9 and TRBJ2-5; no firm D call. This CDR3 has 11 residues. Germline lookup yields CDR1 SEHNR and CDR2 FQNEAQ (reference sequence). V dropped 5 bases and J dropped 4 bases, with 5 bases sitting between them. Here the CDR3 reads CASSPGETQYF. Here the CDR3 DNA reads TGTGCCAGCAGCCCGGGAGAGACCCAGTACTTC.